This entry lists 24 T cell receptor beta chains sequenced from one sample in a study of cytomegalovirus exposure and HLA in healthy donors. The study ran its PCR with 60 Vbeta and 13 Jbeta primers. Libraries were prepared by immunoSEQ multiplex PCR; TCRdb keeps only in-frame clonotypes and omits some of them. The sample holds approximately 100,000 clones. The sample was PBMCs. Receptors originate from a man aged 45 to 65 in good health and CMV-seropositive.

The chain has TRBV28 and TRBJ1-1; 7 nucleotides match TRBD1. This CDR3 region has 12 residues. V was pared by 5 bases and J by 6 bases, with 3 bases of the junction left unmatched. The V gene's germline CDR1 is MDHEN and CDR2 SYDVKM. The CDR3: CASSTQGAEAFF. In DNA, the CDR3 is TGTGCCAGCAGTACCCAGGGGGCTGAAGCTTTCTTT.

V usage is TRBV9 and J usage is TRBJ2-3, with 9 bases lining up with TRBD2. With 4 bases clipped from V and 7 bases from J, the junction kept 13 bases outside the gene matches. Germline loops: CDR1 SGDLS, CDR2 YYNGEE. The CDR3 spans 16 residues. The CDR3 loop reads CASSPPGGRAVNTQYF. The CDR3 DNA reads TGTGCCAGCAGCCCCCCCGGCGGGAGGGCCGTAAATACGCAGTATTTT.

This chain links TRBV15 with TRBJ2-5; maybe TRBD2 (6 bases). This CDR3 is built from 16 residues. Trimming cost V 2 bases and J 7 bases, with 20 bases left between them. Germline CDR1 reads LNHNV; CDR2 reads YYDKDF (reference sequence). This chain's CDR3 is CATSRNHGGSSATQYF. CDR3 DNA: TGTGCCACCAGCAGAAACCACGGGGGATCCTCCGCGACCCAGTACTTC.

DNA of the CDR3: TGTGCCAGCAGCTTAGGAACAGGGTACAATGAGCAGTTCTTC. Translated: CASSLGTGYNEQFF. The V and J genes are TRBV7-6 and TRBJ2-1; possible D gene TRBD1, 6 bases. With 1 base removed from V and 4 bases from J, the gap between germline ends came to 8 bases. CDR1 and CDR2 from the germline V gene are SGHVS and FNYEAQ. The CDR3 is 14 amino acids.

V is TRBV7-2 and J is TRBJ2-7, with TRBD1 matching 9 bases. This CDR3 is 14 amino acids long. V was clipped by 4 bases and J by 6 bases; unmatched bases: 7. CDR1 SGHTA and CDR2 FQGNSA come from the germline V gene. CDR3 amino acids: CASSSGTGITEQYF. The CDR3 DNA follows: TGTGCCAGCAGCTCCGGGACAGGGATCACCGAGCAGTACTTC.

This rearrangement joins TRBV7-9 to TRBJ2-5, with TRBD1 identical over 10 bases. The germline V gene encodes CDR1 SEHNR and CDR2 FQNEAQ (reference sequence). The CDR3 totals 15 residues. The V and J ends lost 2 bases and 2 bases, in that order; junction bases with no gene match: 2. CDR3 loop: CASSLRTGGQETQYF. In nucleotides, the CDR3 is TGTGCCAGCAGCTTACGGACAGGGGGACAAGAGACCCAGTACTTC.

V and J are TRBV5-4 and TRBJ2-3; D perhaps matches TRBD2 (5 bases). The CDR3 consists of 13 residues. With 3 bases removed from V and 6 bases from J, the gap between germline ends came to 11 bases. Germline lookup yields CDR1 SGHNT and CDR2 YYREEE (reference sequence). The CDR3 loop reads CASSSDWEDTQYF. Written as DNA, the CDR3 is TGTGCCAGCAGCTCTGACTGGGAGGATACGCAGTATTTT.

The gene calls are TRBV6-6 and TRBJ1-2, with 9 positions matching TRBD1. V was clipped by 4 bases and J by 7 bases; unmatched bases: 10. The CDR3 totals 15 residues. Germline V gives CDR1 MNHNY, CDR2 SVGAGI (reference sequence). In DNA, the CDR3 is TGTGCCAGCAGTTTAGACGGGACAGGGTTTTTTGGCTACACCTTC. It translates to CASSLDGTGFFGYTF.

This CDR3 reads CASSPDRGDEKLFF. CDR3 nucleotide sequence: TGTGCCAGTAGTCCGGACAGGGGTGATGAAAAACTGTTTTTT. The chain uses TRBV19 and TRBJ1-4; the match to TRBD1 covers 9 bases. J was trimmed by 6 bases and V by 5 bases; bases with no gene match: 4. CDR3 length equals 14 residues. Germline CDR1 LNHDA, CDR2 SQIVND (reference sequence).

V usage is TRBV19 and J usage is TRBJ2-2; TRBD2 matches at 12 bases. From germline, CDR1 is LNHDA and CDR2 SQIVND (reference sequence). The CDR3 runs 18 residues. V shed 6 bases, J shed 1 base, and the junction held 9 bases outside the gene matches. DNA of the CDR3: TGTGCCAGTAGAGGGGGGAGGGGACTAGCGGGGAACACCGGGGAGCTGTTTTTT. Protein: CASRGGRGLAGNTGELFF. The full variable domain, with the rest looked up from reference TRBV19 and TRBJ2-2, is DGGITQSPKYLFRKEGQNVTLSCEQNLNHDAMYWYRQDPGQGLRLIYYSQIVNDFQKGDIAEGYSVSREKKESFPLTVTSAQKNPTAFYLCASRGGRGLAGNTGELFFGEGSRLTVL.

This sequence joins TRBV10-3 and TRBJ1-5; no clear D. From germline, CDR1 is ENHRY and CDR2 SYGVKD. The V and J ends lost 4 bases and 3 bases respectively, with 4 bases between them. This CDR3 contains 12 residues. This CDR3 reads CAISGLNQPQHF. The DNA of the CDR3 is TGTGCCATCAGTGGACTCAATCAGCCCCAGCATTTT.

The chain couples TRBV5-1 to TRBJ1-1; TRBD1 matches at 7 bases. With V trimmed by 0 bases and J by 4 bases, 9 bases remained unmatched. Germline-derived CDR1 and CDR2 are SGHRS and YFSETQ. The CDR3 sequence is 16 residues long. Here the CDR3 DNA reads TGCGCCAGCAGCTTGGCCACGACAGGGTCGGGCACTGAAGCTTTCTTT. Amino acids: CASSLATTGSGTEAFF.

The chain combines TRBV7-9 with TRBJ2-3; D not certain. The CDR3 is 13 amino acids. Trimming removed 2 bases from V and 1 base from J, with 4 bases in between. The germline CDR1 and CDR2 sequences are SEHNR and FQNEAQ (reference sequence). The CDR3 DNA reads TGTGCCAGCAGCTTAATCGGCACAGATACGCAGTATTTT. As protein: CASSLIGTDTQYF.

CDR3 amino acids: CASSSDSYGYTF. The CDR3 DNA reads as TGTGCCAGCAGCTCAGACAGCTATGGCTACACCTTC. The chain is built from TRBV5-6 and TRBJ1-2, with D possibly being TRBD1 (5 bases). Trimming pared 3 bases from V and 4 bases from J, leaving 7 bases between. CDR3 size: 12 residues. Germline CDR1 is SGHDT and CDR2 is YYEEEE.

The chain is built from TRBV27 and TRBJ2-1; 12 nucleotides match TRBD2. Germline loops: CDR1 MNHEY, CDR2 SMNVEV (reference sequence). CDR3 size: 15 residues. With V trimmed by 6 bases and J by 6 bases, 6 bases remained unmatched. CDR3 protein: CASSSGLAGRNEQFF. CDR3 coding DNA: TGTGCCAGCAGCTCCGGACTAGCGGGACGCAATGAGCAGTTCTTC.

The chain employs TRBV7-2 and TRBJ2-1; 10 nucleotides line up with TRBD2. CDR3 length equals 15 residues. The junction had 8 bases not matched to a gene; V was cut back by 5 bases and J by 7 bases. In germline, CDR1 is SGHTA, CDR2 FQGNSA. The CDR3 DNA reads TGTGCCAGCAGCGCTCCGGGACTAGCGTCTAATGAGCAGTTCTTC. Its protein product is CASSAPGLASNEQFF.

V usage is TRBV30 and J usage is TRBJ2-7; 13 positions match TRBD2. The ends lost 2 bases at V and 4 bases at J; junction bases unmatched: 5. This CDR3 has 15 amino acids. Germline assignment: CDR1 GTSNPN and CDR2 SVGIG (reference sequence). CDR3 in DNA: TGTGCCTGGAGTCCTCGACTAGCGGGAGGATACGAGCAGTACGTC. Its translation: CAWSPRLAGGYEQYV.

The J gene is TRBJ1-1, the V gene TRBV9; D uncertain. Germline V gene lookup returns CDR1 SGDLS and CDR2 YYNGEE. Trimming removed 2 bases from V and 0 bases from J, with 5 bases in between. This CDR3 contains 13 residues. The chain's CDR3 is CASSVAVNTEAFF. For the CDR3, the DNA is TGTGCCAGCAGCGTTGCGGTGAACACTGAAGCTTTCTTT.

The CDR3 region is CASSSRLAWSQETQYF. CDR3 sequence (DNA): TGTGCCAGCAGCTCCAGACTAGCATGGTCCCAAGAGACCCAGTACTTC. V and J are TRBV7-8 and TRBJ2-5, with TRBD2 matching over 7 bases. V gave up 4 bases and J gave up 1 base; unmatched junction bases: 9. CDR3 length: 16 amino acids. CDR1 SGHVS and CDR2 FQNEAQ come from the germline V gene.

V is TRBV12-5 and J is TRBJ1-5; D possibly corresponds to TRBD1 (6 bases). Germline CDR1 and CDR2: LGHNT and FRNRAP. This CDR3 comprises 15 residues. Deletions cut 2 bases from V and 7 bases from J, with 15 bases between. The CDR3 bases are TGTGCTAGTGGTTTGATCAGGGGCGGCGGGCAGCCCCAGCATTTT. Protein sequence: CASGLIRGGGQPQHF.

V and J are TRBV4-3 and TRBJ2-1; maybe TRBD1 (6 bases). CDR3 length: 15 residues. Trimming pared 3 bases from V and 9 bases from J, leaving 18 bases between. Germline V CDR1 and CDR2: LGHNA, YSLEER. The CDR3 sequence: CASSQAGTHRTEQFF. DNA of the CDR3: TGCGCCAGCAGCCAGGCTGGGACACATAGGACTGAGCAGTTCTTC.

The rearrangement joins TRBV20-1 to TRBJ1-1; D gene ambiguous. Deletions cut 3 bases from V and 11 bases from J, with 13 bases between. CDR1 is DFQATT and CDR2 is SNEGSKA in the germline V gene (reference sequence). The CDR3 consists of 11 residues. Written as DNA, the CDR3 is TGCAGTGCTAGTGAGGGAGCCTCGGCTTTCTTT. Amino acids: CSASEGASAFF.

The genes are TRBV5-6 and TRBJ2-7; 9 nucleotides align to TRBD1. Germline V CDR1 and CDR2: SGHDT, YYEEEE. The junction had 5 bases not matched to a gene; V was cut back by 1 base and J by 6 bases. The CDR3 spans 14 residues. CDR3 coding DNA: TGTGCCAGCAGCTTGCAGGGACAGGGTGCCGAGCAGTACGTC. Residues: CASSLQGQGAEQYV.

The CDR3 protein is CASSPTAGRYEQYF. The CDR3, as DNA: TGTGCCAGCTCACCAACGGCAGGTCGCTACGAGCAGTACTTC. This chain joins TRBV18 and TRBJ2-7; D is unclear. Trimming shortened V by 2 bases and J by 3 bases, and 11 bases separated the two germline ends. Germline loops: CDR1 KGHSH, CDR2 LQKENI. This CDR3 is built from 14 residues.